This T cell receptor beta chain was observed in a study of EBV T-cell therapy then PD-1 blockade in nasopharyngeal carcinoma. Treatment noted: AdE1-LMPpoly-expanded autologous EBV-specific T-cell therapy followed by anti-PD-1 nivolumab. The V gene lost 5 bases and the J gene lost 0 bases, with 5 bases spanning the gap. This CDR3 is built from 12 residues. Germline V gives CDR1 SEHNR, CDR2 FQNEAQ (reference sequence). Assay used: immunoSEQ multiplex PCR; TCRdb lists only in-frame clones, some missing. The repertoire holds roughly 21,000 clones, 75% to 90% seen once, with roughly 30% in the top ten. Comment on this clone: Its antigen is as yet unknown.

This sequence originates from a man aged 35-49 years with nasopharyngeal carcinoma. The chain joins TRBV7-9 to TRBJ2-7; no reliable D call. The material was CD8+ T cells from blood, obtained around day 65 from a patient whose treatment included autologous EBV-specific T cells and nivolumab. CDR3 coding DNA: TGTGCCAGCAGCGGGGACTCCTACGAGCAGTACTTC. It specifies CASSGDSYEQYF.